Below are 5 T cell receptor beta chains sequenced from a single sample in a study of CD4+ T cells in melanoma. Data came from immunoSEQ multiplex PCR; TCRdb stores just in-frame clones and leaves some out. The profile covers roughly 140,000 clones, with around 90% appearing a single time and approximately 1.5% taken by the ten largest. Receptor source: a human donor with melanoma.

The CDR3 DNA reads as TGTGCCATCAGTAAAACCCAGACAGCAGACACTGAAGCTTTCTTT. Translated, it gives CAISKTQTADTEAFF. The chain carries TRBV10-3 and TRBJ1-1; a possible D gene is TRBD1 (5 bases). CDR1 and CDR2 from the germline V gene are ENHRY and SYGVKD. CDR3 length: 15 residues. Trimming left V 5 bases short and J 3 bases short, with 16 bases between.

The chain recombines TRBV7-3 with TRBJ2-2; D is possibly TRBD2 (7 bases). The CDR3 sequence is 16 residues long. Germline V gene lookup returns CDR1 SGHTA and CDR2 FQGTGA. V was clipped by 1 base and J by 4 bases, with 13 bases between them. The CDR3: CASSLMGGGTTGELFF. The DNA for the CDR3 is TGTGCCAGCAGCTTAATGGGGGGGGGCACCACCGGGGAGCTGTTTTTT.

V usage is TRBV6-5 and J usage is TRBJ2-1, with no clear D. The CDR3 has 14 residues. The germline gives CDR1 MNHEY, CDR2 SVGAGI. Trimming pared 8 bases from V and 5 bases from J, leaving 16 bases between. The CDR3 region has the DNA TGTGCCAGCCAGTCGGCAGTTCGCCACAATGAGCAGTTCTTC. Amino acid sequence: CASQSAVRHNEQFF.

The chain has TRBV11-2 and TRBJ2-3; 7 positions agree with TRBD2. V gave up 1 base and J gave up 6 bases; unmatched junction bases: 7. The CDR3 contains 15 residues. Germline lookup yields CDR1 SGHAT and CDR2 FQNNGV. Written as DNA, the CDR3 is TGTGCCAGCAGCTTAGCGACGGGGGGTTGGGATACGCAGTATTTT. Protein product: CASSLATGGWDTQYF.

The rearrangement links TRBV7-8 to TRBJ1-1; D unresolved. Germline loops: CDR1 SGHVS, CDR2 FQNEAQ. CDR3 length: 14 amino acids. V dropped 0 bases and J dropped 4 bases, with 9 bases sitting between them. CDR3 in amino acids: CASSLAGYGTEAFF. As DNA, the CDR3 is TGTGCCAGCAGCTTAGCAGGGTATGGCACTGAAGCTTTCTTT.